The sequence of this T cell receptor (beta chain) was determined in a study of cytomegalovirus exposure and HLA in healthy donors. Study background: An earlier analysis identified approximately 120 million unique TCR beta sequences in about 180 million T cells.

This CDR3 spans 16 amino acids. The germline gives CDR1 MGHRA, CDR2 YSYEKL. Germline trimming cut 3 bases from V and 5 bases from J; bases unmatched to any gene: 6. The PCR was carried out with 60 Vbeta primers and 13 Jbeta primers. Using immunoSEQ multiplex PCR, the repertoire was profiled, and TCRdb retains in-frame clones only, with some absent. The data show around 130,000 clones, just under 80% seen once. Healthy individuals who donated bone marrow served as the donors. This TCR derives from a woman under 30 in good health and CMV-seronegative. The sample taken for sequencing was PBMCs. The rearrangement uses TRBV4-1 and TRBJ2-1; 11 bases align to TRBD1. The CDR3 bases are TGCGCCAGCAGCCAGGTGGAGGACAGGGGGCACAATGAGCAGTTCTTC. Translation: CASSQVEDRGHNEQFF.